The rows below give T cell receptor beta chains drawn from one sample of a study of blood T cell repertoires in COVID-19. Some clones are missing from TCRdb's copy, which holds only in-frame ones; the method was immunoSEQ multiplex PCR. In the table there are 180,000 or so clones, roughly 80% of which are singletons. The sample consisted of PBMCs or T cells enriched from blood (not recorded which). The receptor source for this set is a man in his 60s who had been exposed to COVID-19. Each CDR3 is given with its conserved first and last residue. The D gene is left open where the match is weak. Not all rows give a size; the values are once, few, many and, for expanded clones, a class.

>-|-|TRBJ2-6|TRBV27
TGTGCCAGCAGCCACTCCGGACAAGGTGGGGCCAACGTCCTGACTTTC
CASSHSGQGGANVLTF
>TRBD2|once|TRBJ2-7|TRBV18
TGTGCCAGCTCACCGCAGAGACTAGCGGGAAGGGAGCAGTACTTC
CASSPQRLAGREQYF
>TRBD2|-|TRBJ2-7|TRBV7-3
TGTGCCAGCAGCTTCGCCGGGACTAGGCACCCCTACGAGCAGTACTTC
CASSFAGTRHPYEQYF
>-|-|TRBJ2-5|TRBV5-1
TGCGCCAGCAGCTCGCGGGACGCCGCGGAGGGGACCCAGTACTTC
CASSSRDAAEGTQYF
>-|-|TRBJ2-3|TRBV4-1
TGCGCCAGCAGCCAAGATCGAGGTGTTACGCAGTATTTT
CASSQDRGVTQYF
>-|once|TRBJ1-2|TRBV27
TGTGCCAGCAGTTCAGGGACACCCCAAGGCGCTTATGGCTACACCTTC
CASSSGTPQGAYGYTF
>TRBD2|-|TRBJ2-1|TRBV15
TGTGCCACCAGCAGAGATCTAGCGGGACGCACTGAGCAGTTCTTC
CATSRDLAGRTEQFF
>TRBD2|-|TRBJ2-7|TRBV29-1
TGCAGCTTCCGGGAGGGGCCCTACGAGCAGTACTTC
CSFREGPYEQYF
>-|-|TRBJ1-5|TRBV5-6
TGTGCCAGCAGCCGGGCGGATGGGACACCTAGCAATCAGCCCCAGCATTTT
CASSRADGTPSNQPQHF
>TRBD2|-|TRBJ2-7|TRBV7-8
TGTGCCAGCAGCCCCCCGGGACTAGCGGGGCACGAGCAGTACTTC
CASSPPGLAGHEQYF
>TRBD1|-|TRBJ1-5|TRBV7-8
TGTGCCAGCAGCTTGGGACAGGGGGCAGGTCAGCCCCAGCATTTT
CASSLGQGAGQPQHF
>TRBD2|-|TRBJ2-5|TRBV28
TGTGCCAGCAGTCCCCTTACTAGCGGGAGAGGGGAGACCCAGTACTTC
CASSPLTSGRGETQYF
>-|-|TRBJ1-1|TRBV30
TGTGCCTGGATTCCTGGAGGAGCCCTGGTCACTGAAGCTTTCTTT
CAWIPGGALVTEAFF
>-|-|TRBJ1-4|TRBV19
TGTGCCAGTAGTAGAAGCCAGGGGGAAAAACTGTTTTTT
CASSRSQGEKLFF
>TRBD2|few|TRBJ2-5|TRBV4-2
TGTGCCAGCAGCCAAGATTGGCTAGCGGGAGGAGAGACCCAGTACTTC
CASSQDWLAGGETQYF
>TRBD2|-|TRBJ2-7|TRBV20-1
TGCAGTGCTAGTTGGACTAGCGGGGGCCCCTCCTACGAGCAGTACTTC
CSASWTSGGPSYEQYF
>TRBD1|-|TRBJ2-5|TRBV27
TGTGCCAGCAGTGCCGTACAGGGGGCCCTAAAAGAGACCCAGTACTTC
CASSAVQGALKETQYF
>-|-|TRBJ1-4|TRBV4-1
TGCGCCAGCAGCCAAGACGGGCAGGCGGGCGGAAAACTGTTTTTT
CASSQDGQAGGKLFF
>-|-|TRBJ2-1|TRBV28
TGTGCCAGCCCTCCCCGAAGGGGAAATGAGCAGTTCTTC
CASPPRRGNEQFF
>-|once|TRBJ2-3|TRBV19
TGTGCCAGTTCTATTCAAGGACAGAACACAGATACGCAGTATTTT
CASSIQGQNTDTQYF
>TRBD2|-|TRBJ2-1|TRBV28
TGTGCCAGCAGTTTGCCGACTAGCAGGAATGAGCAGTTCTTC
CASSLPTSRNEQFF
>-|-|TRBJ1-1|TRBV18
TGTGCCAGCTCACCACAGATAGATTTGAACACTGAAGCTTTCTTT
CASSPQIDLNTEAFF
>TRBD1|-|TRBJ1-2|TRBV5-5
TGTGCCAGCAGCTTGGGGGGACAGAACTATGGCTACACCTTC
CASSLGGQNYGYTF
>TRBD1|-|TRBJ2-5|TRBV2
TGTGCCAGCAGAAGACGGACAGGGACAGTACAAGAGACCCAGTACTTC
CASRRRTGTVQETQYF
>-|many|TRBJ2-2|TRBV7-9
TGTGCCAGCAGCTCACGACAGAGTACGAACACCGGGGAGCTGTTTTTT
CASSSRQSTNTGELFF
>TRBD1|-|TRBJ2-1|TRBV27
TGTGCCAGCAGTTGGCTCGTTACGAAGGGACAGGGGGCTGGGGAGCAGTTCTTC
CASSWLVTKGQGAGEQFF
>TRBD2|once|TRBJ2-1|TRBV5-1
TGCGCCAGCAGCTCTCCGACGGATTCGGGACTAGCGGCATACAATGAGCAGTTCTTC
CASSSPTDSGLAAYNEQFF
>-|-|TRBJ1-3|TRBV30
TGTGCCTGGAGGGGCCCGAGGGAGATCTCTGGAAACACCATATATTTT
CAWRGPREISGNTIYF
>TRBD1|few|TRBJ1-1|TRBV29-1
TGCAGCGTTGCCTCCGGGACAGGGCGTGGAGCTTTCTTT
CSVASGTGRGAFF
>TRBD1|few|TRBJ1-2|TRBV24-1
TGTGCCACCAGCCAGGGGGCAGCTTCCTATGGCTACACCTTC
CATSQGAASYGYTF
>-|-|TRBJ2-2|TRBV3-1/TRBV3-2
TGTGCCAGCAGTTTGACTAGACCCGGGGAGCTGTTTTTT
CASSLTRPGELFF
>-|-|TRBJ1-2|TRBV9
TGTGCCAGCAGCGTGAGGCGGGGAGTCGATCTTGGCTATGGCTACACCTTC
CASSVRRGVDLGYGYTF
>TRBD1|-|TRBJ1-5|TRBV3-1/TRBV3-2
TGTGCCAGCAGCCAGGGGGACAGGAGACAGCCCCAGCATTTT
CASSQGDRRQPQHF
>-|-|TRBJ1-4|TRBV5-4
TGTGCCAGCAGCTCCCAGGGTGCAACTAATGAAAAACTGTTTTTT
CASSSQGATNEKLFF
>-|-|TRBJ1-6|TRBV3-1/TRBV3-2
TGTGCCAGCAGCGACAGACATCCCGCCGGGGGGCTTGACTATAATTCACCCCTCCACTTT
CASSDRHPAGGLDYNSPLHF
>-|-|TRBJ2-7|TRBV19
TGTGCCAGTAGTCATTCTCAGGACAGACTCTACGAGCAGTACTTC
CASSHSQDRLYEQYF
>TRBD2|-|TRBJ2-1|TRBV7-2
TGTGCCAGCAGCTTATTGGCGGGAGGGCCTTCCAATGAGCAGTTCTTC
CASSLLAGGPSNEQFF
>TRBD2|-|TRBJ2-1|TRBV4-1
TGCGCCAGCAGCCAAGAAATGGCTAGCGGGGATTACAATGAGCAGTTCTTC
CASSQEMASGDYNEQFF
>-|-|TRBJ2-2|TRBV9
TGTGCCAGCAGCGTACAGGACACCGGGGAGCTGTTTTTT
CASSVQDTGELFF
>-|-|TRBJ2-1|TRBV6-2/TRBV6-3
TGTGCCAGCAGTCCCCACTACAATGAGCAGTTCTTC
CASSPHYNEQFF
>TRBD1|-|TRBJ2-2|TRBV10-3
TGTGCCATCAGTGAGGACAGGGGGACGTGGACCGGGGAGCTGTTTTTT
CAISEDRGTWTGELFF
>TRBD2|-|TRBJ2-1|TRBV19
TGTGCCAGTAGTCCCATAGCGGGAGGACACAATGAGCAGTTCTTC
CASSPIAGGHNEQFF
>TRBD1|-|TRBJ1-5|TRBV27
TGTGCCAGCAGTCTGCCCCGGGACAGGGTCTCGGTGAGGGGACAGCCCCAGCATTTT
CASSLPRDRVSVRGQPQHF
>-|-|TRBJ2-2|TRBV7-9
TGTGCCAGCAGCTTAGTCGCGACTCACACCGGGGAGCTGTTTTTT
CASSLVATHTGELFF
>TRBD2|-|TRBJ2-3|TRBV24-1
TGTGCCACCAGTGATTTGGGCGCGGGAGGAGGCACAGATACGCAGTATTTT
CATSDLGAGGGTDTQYF
>TRBD1|once|TRBJ1-2|TRBV30
TGTGCCTGGACACAGGGGTTTTATGGCTACACCTTC
CAWTQGFYGYTF
>TRBD2|-|TRBJ2-3|TRBV25-1
TGTGCCAGCGGCTTGCTAGCGGAGTGGGGCACAGATACGCAGTATTTT
CASGLLAEWGTDTQYF
>-|few|TRBJ1-1|TRBV5-4
TGTGCCAGCAGCTTGGGGGGGCGGACAGCAAGGAACACTGAAGCTTTCTTT
CASSLGGRTARNTEAFF
>TRBD2|few|TRBJ2-3|TRBV4-3
TGCGCCAGCAGCCCAATGGGGACTAGCGACACAGATACGCAGTATTTT
CASSPMGTSDTDTQYF
>TRBD1|once|TRBJ2-7|TRBV27
TGTGCCAGCAGTTTGACAGGGGGGGGCCCCTACGAGCAGTACTTC
CASSLTGGGPYEQYF
>-|-|TRBJ2-3|TRBV29-1
TGCAGCGTTGACCCGGGCAGGGCCACAGATACGCAGTATTTT
CSVDPGRATDTQYF